This entry features one T cell receptor beta chain sequence. Measured with immunoSEQ multiplex PCR; TCRdb has only the in-frame clones, and not every one. The sample consists of 130,000 or so clones, approximately 87% of them appearing once. The sample is drawn from a study of control samples from healthy donors and cancer patients. The V and J ends lost 8 bases and 4 bases respectively, with 12 bases between them. There are 13 residues in the CDR3. Germline lookup yields CDR1 SNHLY and CDR2 FYNNEI. Sequencing was carried out using blood. The chain has TRBV2 and TRBJ2-1; no definite D call. This receptor was identified in a man aged 25-40 years in good health. CDR3 protein: CASSREQYNEQFF. CDR3 DNA: TGTGCCAGCTCCCGAGAGCAGTACAATGAGCAGTTCTTC.